Listed below are T cell receptor beta chains from one sample, sequenced in a study of blood T cell repertoires in COVID-19. The assay was immunoSEQ multiplex PCR, and TCRdb's table has in-frame clones only and misses some. The table shows roughly 230,000 clones, with 85% occurring only once. The sequencing input was peripheral blood. The receptors were gathered from a man aged 50 to 60 with COVID-19, enrolled during active disease. The CDR3 runs from the conserved cysteine through the conserved F or W. Each record gives: V gene, D gene, J gene, clone size, CDR3 protein, CDR3 DNA. A D gene is named only where the DNA matches it firmly. The size entry is marked missing in some rows and otherwise reads once, few, many or a size class.

>TRBV10-3|-|TRBJ1-2|-
CAISEQGLRDYGYTF
TGTGCCATCAGTGAGCAGGGGCTAAGAGACTATGGCTACACCTTC
>TRBV7-9|TRBD1|TRBJ2-1|few
CASSSVNSGTGKYNEQFF
TGTGCCAGCAGCTCCGTAAACTCCGGGACAGGGAAATACAATGAGCAGTTCTTC
>TRBV28|TRBD1|TRBJ2-3|-
CASSVTGGTDTQYF
TGTGCCAGCAGTGTGACAGGGGGGACAGATACGCAGTATTTT
>TRBV19|TRBD1|TRBJ2-7|once
CASSISATGVGEQYF
TGTGCCAGTAGTATATCCGCGACAGGGGTCGGCGAGCAGTACTTC
>TRBV3-1/TRBV3-2|-|TRBJ2-2|-
CASSLGGITGELFF
TGTGCCAGCAGCCTCGGGGGAATTACCGGGGAGCTGTTTTTT
>TRBV14|TRBD2|TRBJ2-1|-
CASRPIAGATSYNEQFF
TGTGCCAGCAGACCCATAGCGGGGGCTACCTCCTACAATGAGCAGTTCTTC
>TRBV9|-|TRBJ1-3|-
CASSQVGGGSGNTIYF
TGTGCCAGCAGCCAAGTGGGGGGAGGCTCTGGAAACACCATATATTTT
>TRBV2|-|TRBJ2-2|-
CASSLGGKGGELFF
TGTGCCAGCAGTTTGGGGGGAAAGGGCGGGGAGCTGTTTTTT
>TRBV28|-|TRBJ1-4|once
CASSFDLGAENEKLFF
TGTGCCAGCAGTTTTGATTTGGGGGCGGAGAATGAAAAACTGTTTTTT
>TRBV30|TRBD1|TRBJ1-5|once
CAWSTGQGSNQPQHF
TGTGCCTGGAGTACCGGACAGGGGAGCAATCAGCCCCAGCATTTT
>TRBV2|TRBD1|TRBJ2-7|-
CASSIGPGQVPYEQYF
TGTGCCAGCAGCATAGGGCCGGGACAGGTACCCTACGAGCAGTACTTC
>TRBV3-1/TRBV3-2|TRBD2|TRBJ2-7|-
CASSSLTSGGLGEQYF
TGTGCCAGCAGCTCCCTGACTAGCGGGGGCCTTGGCGAGCAGTACTTC
>TRBV10-3|-|TRBJ1-5|once
CAISEVGSQPQHF
TGTGCCATCAGTGAGGTAGGGAGTCAGCCCCAGCATTTT
>TRBV2|-|TRBJ1-6|-
CASSRKGGDNSPLHF
TGTGCCAGCAGTCGGAAGGGGGGGGATAATTCACCCCTCCACTTT
>TRBV24-1|-|TRBJ2-2|-
CATSDSLNTGELFF
TGTGCCACCAGTGACTCTTTGAACACCGGGGAGCTGTTTTTT
>TRBV24-1|-|TRBJ1-5|-
CATSDLHGTQHF
TGTGCCACCAGTGATTTGCACGGTACGCAGCATTTT
>TRBV6-2/TRBV6-3|TRBD1|TRBJ1-2|-
CASSYGQGGYTF
TGTGCCAGCAGTTACGGACAGGGAGGCTACACCTTC
>TRBV30|-|TRBJ1-3|-
CAWSTAGVSGNTIYF
TGTGCCTGGAGTACGGCAGGGGTCTCTGGAAACACCATATATTTT
>TRBV3-1/TRBV3-2|-|TRBJ2-5|-
CASSKNRNQETQYF
TGTGCCAGCAGTAAGAACAGGAACCAAGAGACCCAGTACTTC
>TRBV5-1|TRBD1|TRBJ2-4|-
CASSHIQGATTIQYF
TGCGCCAGCAGCCACATTCAGGGGGCGACGACCATTCAGTACTTC
>TRBV27|-|TRBJ2-1|-
CASSFQGSYNEQFF
TGTGCCAGCAGTTTCCAGGGGTCCTACAATGAGCAGTTCTTC
>TRBV7-9|TRBD1|TRBJ2-3|-
CASSFGTGDADTQYF
TGTGCCAGCAGCTTCGGGACAGGGGATGCAGATACGCAGTATTTT
>TRBV27|TRBD1|TRBJ1-2|-
CASRVKGANEGYTF
TGTGCCAGCAGAGTAAAGGGGGCCAACGAGGGCTACACCTTC
>TRBV7-3|-|TRBJ2-1|-
CASSLANEQFF
TGTGCCAGCAGCTTGGCCAATGAGCAGTTCTTC
>TRBV11-2|TRBD2|TRBJ2-1|-
CASSSLSGGAYNEQFF
TGTGCCAGCAGCTCCCTTAGCGGGGGGGCCTACAATGAGCAGTTCTTC
>TRBV5-8|-|TRBJ1-2|once
CASSPSDSLYGYTF
TGTGCCAGCAGCCCGTCGGACAGCCTCTATGGCTACACCTTC
>TRBV7-3|TRBD1|TRBJ1-1|-
CASSLTGVTEAFF
TGTGCCAGCAGCCTGACAGGGGTAACTGAAGCTTTCTTT
>TRBV19|-|TRBJ2-3|once
CASQRGTWDTQYF
TGTGCCAGCCAGCGTGGGACATGGGATACGCAGTATTTT
>TRBV11-2|TRBD2|TRBJ2-5|-
CASSFGTGTRGETQYF
TGTGCCAGCAGCTTCGGAACCGGGACTAGAGGGGAGACCCAGTACTTC
>TRBV3-1/TRBV3-2|-|TRBJ1-5|-
CASSQAGSPQHF
TGTGCCAGCAGCCAGGCTGGGAGTCCCCAGCATTTT
>TRBV29-1|-|TRBJ1-2|once
CSVDGRQGLAYTF
TGCAGCGTTGATGGGAGGCAGGGTCTAGCCTACACCTTC
>TRBV28|TRBD1|TRBJ2-2|-
CASSLGQGPYGELFF
TGTGCCAGCAGCCTTGGACAGGGCCCGTATGGGGAGCTGTTTTTT
>TRBV27|-|TRBJ1-2|-
CASSFNSLYGYTF
TGTGCCAGCAGTTTCAACAGTCTCTATGGCTACACCTTC
>TRBV5-1|TRBD2|TRBJ2-3|-
CASSLEGTSGADTQYF
TGCGCCAGCAGCTTGGAAGGGACTAGCGGAGCAGATACGCAGTATTTT
>TRBV30|-|TRBJ2-7|-
CAWNQLSAGSYEQYF
TGTGCCTGGAATCAGCTCTCTGCGGGCTCCTACGAGCAGTACTTC
>TRBV3-1/TRBV3-2|-|TRBJ1-1|-
CASSPVQGSKAFF
TGTGCCAGCAGCCCCGTACAGGGTTCGAAAGCTTTCTTT
>TRBV27|-|TRBJ1-1|once
CASSTGIATPNTEAFF
TGTGCCAGCAGCACGGGAATCGCAACACCGAACACTGAAGCTTTCTTT
>TRBV5-8|-|TRBJ1-2|-
CASAGFYGYTF
TGTGCCAGCGCAGGGTTCTATGGCTACACCTTC
>TRBV6-6|-|TRBJ1-5|once
CASRWTTDQPQHF
TGTGCCAGCAGGTGGACAACTGATCAGCCCCAGCATTTT
>TRBV29-1|-|TRBJ2-7|-
CSVESKDTSSYEQYF
TGCAGCGTTGAATCTAAAGACACCAGCTCCTACGAGCAGTACTTC
>TRBV6-2/TRBV6-3|TRBD1|TRBJ1-1|-
CASSWTGRTEAFF
TGTGCCAGCAGTTGGACAGGGCGGACTGAAGCTTTCTTT
>TRBV5-1|TRBD1|TRBJ2-7|-
CASQGGMYEQYF
TGCGCCAGCCAAGGGGGCATGTACGAGCAGTACTTC
>TRBV11-3|TRBD2|TRBJ2-1|-
CASSFSGGYLVNEQFF
TGTGCCAGCAGCTTTAGCGGGGGGTACTTAGTGAATGAGCAGTTCTTC
>TRBV6-1|-|TRBJ1-1|-
CASSEQNLATEAFF
TGTGCCAGCAGTGAACAAAATTTGGCCACTGAAGCTTTCTTT
>TRBV9|-|TRBJ2-4|-
CASSVDGNIQYF
TGTGCCAGCAGCGTAGACGGAAACATTCAGTACTTC
>TRBV2|TRBD1|TRBJ1-6|-
CASIRQGAANSPLHF
TGTGCCAGCATCCGACAGGGGGCGGCTAATTCACCCCTCCACTTT
>TRBV7-5|-|TRBJ2-7|-
CARSELRGPYEQYF
TGTGCCAGAAGCGAACTCAGGGGACCCTACGAGCAGTACTTC
>TRBV5-1|-|TRBJ2-2|-
CASSPPGNTGELFF
TGCGCCAGCAGCCCCCCAGGGAACACCGGGGAGCTGTTTTTT
>TRBV19|TRBD1|TRBJ2-7|-
CASRPTGRAYEQYF
TGTGCCAGTAGACCGACAGGGAGAGCCTACGAGCAGTACTTC
>TRBV7-2|TRBD2|TRBJ2-7|-
CASSLGGGGAYEQYF
TGTGCCAGCAGCTTAGGTGGCGGGGGGGCCTACGAGCAGTACTTC
>TRBV29-1|TRBD2|TRBJ2-1|once
CSVEGSRLAGAEQFF
TGCAGCGTTGAAGGTAGTAGACTAGCGGGGGCCGAGCAGTTCTTC
>TRBV10-3|-|TRBJ1-1|few
CAISASTSQNTEAFF
TGTGCCATCAGTGCTTCGACAAGCCAGAACACTGAAGCTTTCTTT
>TRBV4-3|-|TRBJ2-1|-
CASSQLGDYNEQFF
TGCGCCAGCAGCCAGTTAGGGGACTACAATGAGCAGTTCTTC